Listed below are T cell receptor beta chains from one sample, sequenced in a study of CD8 T cells in ankylosing spondylitis. In TCRdb, the 5' RACE reads were re-called with MiXCR into one record per CDR3 protein. The data show more than 30,000 distinct CDR3 sequences, with roughly 13% seen just once and approximately 31% held by the top ten. The sequencing input was synovial fluid, either unsorted or a sorted T cell fraction (not recorded which). The receptor set was obtained from a male donor with ankylosing spondylitis. The CDR3 runs from the conserved cysteine through the conserved F or W. The order of the fields is J gene, V gene, CDR3 protein.

j_gene: TRBJ1-3
v_gene: TRBV27
CDR3aa: CASSLRIGGSGNTIYF

j_gene: TRBJ1-1
v_gene: TRBV13
CDR3aa: CASRTGRPYAEAFF

j_gene: TRBJ1-1
v_gene: TRBV6-4
CDR3aa: CASSEGSTTEAFF

j_gene: TRBJ1-2
v_gene: TRBV4-3
CDR3aa: CASSQEIGLGGGYGYTF

j_gene: TRBJ2-3
v_gene: TRBV5-5
CDR3aa: CASRPGTRGTDTQYF

j_gene: TRBJ2-5
v_gene: TRBV7-8
CDR3aa: CASSLNGGETQYF

j_gene: TRBJ2-1
v_gene: TRBV20-1
CDR3aa: CSARPWNSYNEQFF

j_gene: TRBJ1-2
v_gene: TRBV7-4
CDR3aa: CASRKTDNYGYTF

j_gene: TRBJ2-5
v_gene: TRBV7-9
CDR3aa: CASSFGLAQETQYF

j_gene: TRBJ2-3
v_gene: TRBV7-9
CDR3aa: CASSLGASLISDTQYF

j_gene: TRBJ2-6
v_gene: TRBV6-1
CDR3aa: CASSEASGANVLTF

j_gene: TRBJ2-7
v_gene: TRBV27
CDR3aa: CASISGTGYSEQYF

j_gene: TRBJ2-3
v_gene: TRBV12-3/TRBV12-4
CDR3aa: CASSLGLFGSDTQYF

j_gene: TRBJ2-1
v_gene: TRBV20-1
CDR3aa: CSASGGSTYNEQFF

j_gene: TRBJ2-7
v_gene: TRBV4-3
CDR3aa: CASSPRTGGFGEQYF

j_gene: TRBJ2-2
v_gene: TRBV20-1
CDR3aa: CSARGSGSDTGELFF

j_gene: TRBJ2-1
v_gene: TRBV6-4
CDR3aa: CASSEAGLSEEQFF

j_gene: TRBJ2-3
v_gene: TRBV7-2
CDR3aa: CASSPGVDTQYF

j_gene: TRBJ2-3
v_gene: TRBV20-1
CDR3aa: CSAADLFTQYF

j_gene: TRBJ2-7
v_gene: TRBV28
CDR3aa: CASSHRDRASEQYF

j_gene: TRBJ1-1
v_gene: TRBV20-1
CDR3aa: CSARDDREWNTEAFF

j_gene: TRBJ2-1
v_gene: TRBV10-3
CDR3aa: CAMGQGVYNEQFF

j_gene: TRBJ1-5
v_gene: TRBV7-6
CDR3aa: CASSSRGDQPQHF

j_gene: TRBJ2-1
v_gene: TRBV4-1
CDR3aa: CASSISGSSYNEQFF

j_gene: TRBJ2-7
v_gene: TRBV29-1
CDR3aa: CSVEDYPTGKGAYEQYF

j_gene: TRBJ2-3
v_gene: TRBV11-2
CDR3aa: CASSLAGTSTDTQYF

j_gene: TRBJ2-3
v_gene: TRBV27
CDR3aa: CASSLALYTDTQYF

j_gene: TRBJ1-5
v_gene: TRBV4-1
CDR3aa: CASSVDRGNNQPQHF

j_gene: TRBJ1-5
v_gene: TRBV5-6
CDR3aa: CASSLGPGEQPQHF

j_gene: TRBJ1-2
v_gene: TRBV29-1
CDR3aa: CSVEQVRRVSYGYTF

j_gene: TRBJ2-3
v_gene: TRBV6-2/TRBV6-3
CDR3aa: CASSYSMTDTQYF

j_gene: TRBJ2-3
v_gene: TRBV5-6
CDR3aa: CASSPFWTGADTQYF

j_gene: TRBJ2-1
v_gene: TRBV24-1
CDR3aa: CASSRDRGRDNEQFF

j_gene: TRBJ2-5
v_gene: TRBV28
CDR3aa: CASRQQGGEETQYF

j_gene: TRBJ2-1
v_gene: TRBV7-6
CDR3aa: CASSLEASGSRNEQFF

j_gene: TRBJ2-7
v_gene: TRBV12-3/TRBV12-4
CDR3aa: CASSLLQSIIYTEQYF

j_gene: TRBJ2-1
v_gene: TRBV4-3
CDR3aa: CASSQMPQPVDQFF

j_gene: TRBJ1-1
v_gene: TRBV5-1
CDR3aa: CASSIQMNTEAFF

j_gene: TRBJ2-1
v_gene: TRBV4-2
CDR3aa: CASSQRTPYNEQFF

j_gene: TRBJ2-1
v_gene: TRBV6-4
CDR3aa: CASSRVGGDYNEQFF

j_gene: TRBJ2-1
v_gene: TRBV9
CDR3aa: CASSATSETYNEQFF

j_gene: TRBJ1-1
v_gene: TRBV12-3/TRBV12-4
CDR3aa: CASSLTKTPTEAFF

j_gene: TRBJ1-1
v_gene: TRBV4-1
CDR3aa: CASSESARGDTEAFF

j_gene: TRBJ2-1
v_gene: TRBV28
CDR3aa: CASRLTSGGSYNEQFF

j_gene: TRBJ2-1
v_gene: TRBV20-1
CDR3aa: CSPPPGLAGAYNEQFF

j_gene: TRBJ2-7
v_gene: TRBV4-2
CDR3aa: CASSQLAEASYEQYF

j_gene: TRBJ2-1
v_gene: TRBV6-2/TRBV6-3
CDR3aa: CASSWQGGRVYNEQFF

j_gene: TRBJ2-2
v_gene: TRBV25-1
CDR3aa: CASSGSVGRGTGELFF

j_gene: TRBJ2-1
v_gene: TRBV3-1
CDR3aa: CASSQRDSSYNEQFF

j_gene: TRBJ2-1
v_gene: TRBV6-2/TRBV6-3
CDR3aa: CASSYSDTRGRQFF

j_gene: TRBJ2-3
v_gene: TRBV29-1
CDR3aa: CSVDEISQREAGDTQYF

j_gene: TRBJ2-3
v_gene: TRBV7-3
CDR3aa: CASSLRGARGTDTQYF

j_gene: TRBJ2-1
v_gene: TRBV4-1
CDR3aa: CASSQEGGSGSSYNEQFF

j_gene: TRBJ2-7
v_gene: TRBV6-8
CDR3aa: CANGLAGGKGAYEQYF

j_gene: TRBJ1-5
v_gene: TRBV5-5
CDR3aa: CASSLGTGALNQPQHF

j_gene: TRBJ2-3
v_gene: TRBV7-9
CDR3aa: CASIPQSAGADTQYF

j_gene: TRBJ1-6
v_gene: TRBV20-1
CDR3aa: CSARTGKEGSPLHF

j_gene: TRBJ2-4
v_gene: TRBV3-1
CDR3aa: CASSQDAGTGWDIQYF

j_gene: TRBJ2-1
v_gene: TRBV20-1
CDR3aa: CSAPRGTGDYNEQFF